This TCR beta chain was captured by sequencing in a study of synovial regulatory T cells in juvenile arthritis. The CDR3 length is 15 residues. No DNA appears here. Sequencing was performed with immunoSEQ multiplex PCR; in TCRdb, only in-frame clones are kept and a portion is missing. The sample holds around 10,000 clones. This sequence joins TRBV23-1 and TRBJ1-1. TRBV23-1 is flagged as an ORF with uncertain function. The sequencing sample was made of Treg cells from blood. The subset denotes: remaining (HLA-DR-negative) circulating blood Treg cells. The source is a donor aged 2-30 years with juvenile idiopathic arthritis. CDR3 residues: CASSQSPGRNTEAFF.